This entry is about one T cell receptor (beta chain). TCRdb keeps only in-frame clones here, not all; method: immunoSEQ multiplex PCR. The repertoire has 150,000 to 200,000 clones, about 91% of them found once; the top ten carry more than 1%. Germline CDR1 reads MNHEY; CDR2 reads SVGAGI. With 7 bases clipped from V and 2 bases from J, the junction kept 4 bases outside the gene matches. The CDR3 runs 14 residues. The data originate from a study of T cell responses to AZD1222 COVID-19 vaccine. The chain links TRBV6-5 to TRBJ2-7, with 11 bases lining up with TRBD1. The source was peripheral blood, collected 28 days after the second AZD1222 dose. The receptor was isolated from an adult who received the AZD1222 COVID-19 vaccine. The CDR3 bases are TGTGCCAGCACAAAGGGACAGGGGGCCTACGAGCAGTACTTC. It is translated as CASTKGQGAYEQYF.